Below, 6 T cell receptor beta chains from the same sample are listed, as sequenced in a study of T cells in Graves' hyperthyroidism and ophthalmopathy (dated by TCRdb to about 2019). Receptor amplification or capture employed multiplex PCR. Sequencing relied on an Illumina HiSeq 2000. The TCR beta CDR3 regions were amplified from RNA transcripts. The TCR CDR3 was subjected to a first round of RT-PCR using the HTBI primer set and the Qiagen OneStep RT-PCR kit. TCRdb reprocessing: public reads trimmed at Q25 with fastp, clones called with MiXCR, in-frame beta chains kept. Entries that share a CDR3 protein sequence are merged under the most common genes and DNA. The sample data list about 740,000 distinct CDR3 sequences, and 12% to 15% of these were observed just once. The leading ten clones occupy 10% of the sample. Sequencing used blood. Source of these receptors: a young woman with Graves' hyperthyroidism.

About this clonotype itself: A single base separates this from a much larger clone, so it may be a read error. This rearrangement joins TRBV9 to TRBJ2-3, with D unclear. Germline CDR1 is SGDLS and CDR2 is YYNGEE. This CDR3 region has 17 residues. V lost 2 bases and J lost 0, with 16 bases in between. For the CDR3, the DNA is TGTGCCAGCAGCGTGACTGGAGTGGGATTTAGCACAGATACGCAGTATTTT. Its protein product is CASSVTGVGFSTDTQYF. Combining the CDR3 with reference TRBV9 and TRBJ2-3 gives the whole variable domain DSGVTQTPKHLITATGQRVTLRCSPRSGDLSVYWYQQSLDQGLQFLIQYYNGEERAKGNILERFSAQQFPDLHSELNLSSLELGDSALYFCASSVTGVGFSTDTQYFGPGTRLTVL.

This clonotype was seen at least ten times. The gene calls are TRBV7-2 and TRBJ2-7; 9 nucleotides line up with TRBD1. CDR1 SGHTA and CDR2 FQGNSA come from the germline V gene. V shed 6 bases, J shed 4 bases, and the junction held 10 bases outside the gene matches. This CDR3 has 15 residues. The DNA of the CDR3 is TGTGCCAGCAGTCCCCGGACAGGGGTGTCGTACGAGCAGTACTTC. Protein sequence: CASSPRTGVSYEQYF.

This clonotype was observed a handful of times. V usage is TRBV27 and J usage is TRBJ1-5; 7 bases map to TRBD1. There are 16 residues in the CDR3. Germline values: CDR1 MNHEY, CDR2 SMNVEV (reference sequence). V lost 5 bases, J lost 4 bases, and 11 bases stayed unmatched. CDR3: CASSPTLRQGNQPQHF. CDR3 nucleotide sequence: TGTGCCAGCAGTCCCACCCTCCGACAGGGTAATCAGCCCCAGCATTTT.

The table lists this clonotype with many counts. The J gene is TRBJ1-1, the V gene TRBV20-1; no clear D. V was clipped by 3 bases and J by 5 bases, with 13 bases between them. Germline CDR1 and CDR2: DFQATT and SNEGSKA (reference sequence). This CDR3 contains 13 residues. The CDR3 DNA is TGCAGTGCTAGGCCCGGGATGGGGACTGAAGCTTTCTTT. Its translation is CSARPGMGTEAFF.

The sample holds many counts of this clonotype. In DNA, the CDR3 is TGTGCCAGCAGCTTAGTTACCGGGACTAATGAAAAACTGTTTTTT. Translation: CASSLVTGTNEKLFF. This chain uses TRBV7-2 with TRBJ1-4, with D unclear. The CDR3 has 15 amino acids. Germline CDR1 and CDR2: SGHTA and FQGNSA. The V end lost 1 base, the J end lost 2 bases, and 8 bases lay between the germline ends. Full variable domain (remainder filled in from reference TRBV7-2 and TRBJ1-4): GAGVSQSPSNKVTEKGKDVELRCDPISGHTALYWYRQSLGQGLEFLIYFQGNSAPDKSGLPSDRFSAERTGGSVSTLTIQRTQQEDSAVYLCASSLVTGTNEKLFFGSGTQLSVL.

This clonotype was seen a few times. The CDR3 loop is CASSLGRGANEKLFF. Here the CDR3 DNA reads TGCGCCAGCAGCTTGGGAAGGGGGGCTAATGAAAAACTGTTTTTT. V is TRBV5-1 and J is TRBJ1-4, with a weak D call TRBD1 (6 bases). The germline gives CDR1 SGHRS, CDR2 YFSETQ. This CDR3 is built from 15 residues. The V end was cut by 0 bases, the J end by 3 bases, with 9 bases between.